The present T cell receptor (beta chain) was sequenced within a study of T cell responses to AZD1222 COVID-19 vaccine. Repertoires were generated with immunoSEQ multiplex PCR, while TCRdb's copy carries only in-frame clones and drops some. The sample consists of 90,000 to 120,000 clones, about 89% of them appearing once. V was trimmed by 2 bases and J by 6 bases, leaving 8 bases between them. Germline V gene data show CDR1 as SSHAT and CDR2 as FNYEAQ (reference sequence). The CDR3 runs to 13 residues. Sequenced material: peripheral blood, taken 28 days after the second AZD1222 dose. V gene TRBV7-7 combines with J gene TRBJ2-1; D is unclear. This sequence originates from an adult who received the AZD1222 COVID-19 vaccine. CDR3 loop: CASSLSSLNEQFF. Here the CDR3 DNA reads TGTGCCAGCAGCTTATCTTCACTCAATGAGCAGTTCTTC.